The 2 T cell receptor beta chains below were found in one sample sequenced in a study of tumor-infiltrating lymphocytes in primary liver carcinoma. From unsorted bulk tissue weighing roughly 19-32 mg, DNA and RNA were co-extracted. TCR beta cDNA was prepared out of roughly 0.45 ug total RNA by means of a constant-region primer. Libraries covering TCR beta were generated through three nested multiplex PCR rounds (using a slightly modified ARM-PCR). TRBV1-TRBV30 forward and Cbeta reverse primers drove the first two roughly 10-cycle rounds. TCRdb processed the multiplex PCR reads anew with MiXCR; each CDR3 protein has one entry. The profile shows approximately 30,000 distinct CDR3 sequences, 60% to 80% of them singletons. Sequencing was done on a sample of liver tumor tissue from sampling region 3. Indicated subset: tumor region T3, left-lateral pole. The receptors here all came from a woman aged 25 to 45 with primary liver carcinoma and hepatitis B virus infection.

Regarding this clonotype: One junction end does not reproduce the germline sequence, and a read error may be involved. Here the CDR3 reads CVWGSGQETQYF. DNA of the CDR3: TGTGTCTGGGGCTCGGGGCAGGAGACCCAGTACTTC. The chain links TRBV30 to TRBJ2-5; D may match TRBD1 or TRBD2 (5 bases each). Germline CDR1 reads GTSNPN; CDR2 reads SVGIG (reference sequence). CDR3 size: 12 residues. Based on the CDR3 plus reference TRBV30 and TRBJ2-5, the full variable domain is SQTIHQWPATLVQPVGSPLSLECTVEGTSNPNLYWYRQAAGRGLQLLFYSVGIGQISSEVPQNLSASRPQDRQFILSSKKLLLSDSGFYLCVWGSGQETQYFGPGTRLLVL.

Regarding this clonotype: This may be a read error, as it is one base from a much larger clone. V usage is TRBV6-5 and J usage is TRBJ1-1; D uncertain. The CDR3 runs to 17 residues. CDR1 and CDR2 (germline): MNHEY, SVGAGI. The CDR3, as DNA: TGTGCCAGCAGCCTCCGGCGGACGCTGTACGTGAACACTGAAACTTTCTTT. Its translation: CASSLRRTLYVNTETFF.